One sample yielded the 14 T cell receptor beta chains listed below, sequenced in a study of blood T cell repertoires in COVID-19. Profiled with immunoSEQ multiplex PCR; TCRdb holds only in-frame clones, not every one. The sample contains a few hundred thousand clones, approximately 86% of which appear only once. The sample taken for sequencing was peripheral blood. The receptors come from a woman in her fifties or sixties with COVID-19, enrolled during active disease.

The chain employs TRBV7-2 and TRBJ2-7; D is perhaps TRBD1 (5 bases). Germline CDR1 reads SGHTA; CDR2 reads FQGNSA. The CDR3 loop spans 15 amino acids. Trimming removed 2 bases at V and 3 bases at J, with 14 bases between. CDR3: CASSLWSGQGYEQYF. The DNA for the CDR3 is TGTGCCAGCAGCTTATGGTCCGGTCAGGGCTACGAGCAGTACTTC.

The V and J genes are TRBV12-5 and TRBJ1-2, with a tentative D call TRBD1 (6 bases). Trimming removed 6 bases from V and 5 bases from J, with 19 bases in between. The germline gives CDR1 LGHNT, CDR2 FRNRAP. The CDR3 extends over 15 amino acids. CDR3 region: CASGRTVGQVYGYTF. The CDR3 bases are TGTGCTAGTGGCCGGACAGTCGGCCAGGTATATGGCTACACCTTC.

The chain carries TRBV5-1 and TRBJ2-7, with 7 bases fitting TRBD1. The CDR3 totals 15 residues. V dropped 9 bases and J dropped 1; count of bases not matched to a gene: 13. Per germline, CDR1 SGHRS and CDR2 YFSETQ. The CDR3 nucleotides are TGCGCCACGAGGATAGGGACAGCCTTTTCCTACGAGCAGTACTTC. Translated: CATRIGTAFSYEQYF.

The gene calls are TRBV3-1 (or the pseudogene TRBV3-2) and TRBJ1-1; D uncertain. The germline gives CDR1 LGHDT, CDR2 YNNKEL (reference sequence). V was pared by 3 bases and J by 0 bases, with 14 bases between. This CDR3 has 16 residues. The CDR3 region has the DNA TGTGCCAGCAGCCAGATCGCCCCCGCGGTGAACACTGAAGCTTTCTTT. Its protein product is CASSQIAPAVNTEAFF.

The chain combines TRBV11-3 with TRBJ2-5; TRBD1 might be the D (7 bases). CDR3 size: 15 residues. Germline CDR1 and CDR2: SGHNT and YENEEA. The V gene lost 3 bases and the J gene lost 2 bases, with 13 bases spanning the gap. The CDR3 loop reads CASSFGGTDQETQYF. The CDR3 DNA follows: TGTGCCAGCAGCTTTGGAGGGACAGATCAAGAGACCCAGTACTTC.

The CDR3 bases are TGTGCCAGCAGCTACGGGGACAGGGGGCCTGAAGCTTTCTTT. This sequence encodes CASSYGDRGPEAFF. The chain joins TRBV7-9 to TRBJ1-1; 12 bases map to TRBD1. This CDR3 has 14 amino acids. CDR1 is SEHNR, CDR2 FQNEAQ, per germline (reference sequence). V trimming: 4 bases; J trimming: 6 bases; junction bases outside the gene matches: 3.

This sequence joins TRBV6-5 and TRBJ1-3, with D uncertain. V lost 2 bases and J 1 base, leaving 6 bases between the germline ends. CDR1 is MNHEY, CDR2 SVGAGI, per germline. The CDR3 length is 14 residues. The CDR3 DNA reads TGTGCCAGCAGTTACGGAGCTTCTGGAAACACCATATATTTT. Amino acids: CASSYGASGNTIYF.

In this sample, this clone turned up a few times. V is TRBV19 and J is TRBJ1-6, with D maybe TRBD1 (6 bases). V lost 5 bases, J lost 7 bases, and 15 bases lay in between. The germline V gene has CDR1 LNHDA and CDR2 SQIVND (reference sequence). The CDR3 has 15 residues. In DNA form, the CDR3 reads TGTGCCAGTAGTCGTACAGGGTTAATCAATTCACCCCTCCACTTT. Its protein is CASSRTGLINSPLHF. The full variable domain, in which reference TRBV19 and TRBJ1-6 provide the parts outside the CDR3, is DGGITQSPKYLFRKEGQNVTLSCEQNLNHDAMYWYRQDPGQGLRLIYYSQIVNDFQKGDIAEGYSVSREKKESFPLTVTSAQKNPTAFYLCASSRTGLINSPLHFGNGTRLTVT.

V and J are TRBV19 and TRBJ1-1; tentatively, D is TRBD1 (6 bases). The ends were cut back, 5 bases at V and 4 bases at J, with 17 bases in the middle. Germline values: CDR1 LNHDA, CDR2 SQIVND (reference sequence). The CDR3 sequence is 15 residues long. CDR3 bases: TGTGCCAGTAGTCCCCGCGGGGGGGCATTCACTGAAGCTTTCTTT. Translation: CASSPRGGAFTEAFF.

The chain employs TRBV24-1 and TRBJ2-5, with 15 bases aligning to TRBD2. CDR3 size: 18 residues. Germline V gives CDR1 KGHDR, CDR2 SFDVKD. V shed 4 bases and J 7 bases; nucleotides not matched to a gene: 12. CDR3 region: CATSDQLGTSGGPRTQYF. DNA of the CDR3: TGTGCCACCAGTGACCAATTGGGGACTAGCGGGGGGCCACGGACCCAGTACTTC.

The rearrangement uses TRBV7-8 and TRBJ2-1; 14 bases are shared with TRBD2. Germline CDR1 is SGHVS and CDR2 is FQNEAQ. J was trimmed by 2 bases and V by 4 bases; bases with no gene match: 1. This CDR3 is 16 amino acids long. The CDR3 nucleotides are TGTGCCAGCAGCTGGACTAGCGGGGGGACCTACAATGAGCAGTTCTTC. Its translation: CASSWTSGGTYNEQFF.

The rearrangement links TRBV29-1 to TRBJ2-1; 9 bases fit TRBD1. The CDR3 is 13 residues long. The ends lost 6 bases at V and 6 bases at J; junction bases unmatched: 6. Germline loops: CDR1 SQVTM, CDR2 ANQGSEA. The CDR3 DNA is TGCAGCGTCGGGACAGGGTGGCTCAATGAGCAGTTCTTC. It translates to CSVGTGWLNEQFF.

CDR3: CASSLAPGQHYEQYF. CDR3 DNA sequence: TGTGCCAGCAGTCTAGCTCCGGGACAGCACTACGAGCAGTACTTC. The chain employs TRBV6-5 and TRBJ2-7; 7 positions agree with TRBD1. The germline V gene has CDR1 MNHEY and CDR2 SVGAGI. V shed 5 bases and J 3 bases; nucleotides not matched to a gene: 10. This CDR3 region has 15 residues.

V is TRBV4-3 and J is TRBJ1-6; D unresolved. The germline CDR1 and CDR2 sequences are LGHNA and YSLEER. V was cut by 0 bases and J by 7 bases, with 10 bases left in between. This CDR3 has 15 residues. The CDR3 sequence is CASSQDLGDNSPLHF. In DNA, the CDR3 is TGCGCCAGCAGCCAAGATCTGGGAGACAATTCACCCCTCCACTTT.